Sequencing of this TCR beta chain was carried out in a study of cytomegalovirus exposure and HLA in healthy donors. Regarding the study as a whole: HLA alleles were associated with 16,951 TCR beta sequences in a later analysis at 0.05 false discovery rate.

CDR1 SGHTS and CDR2 YDEGEE come from the germline V gene. CDR3 size: 13 residues. Trimming took 4 bases from V and 2 from J, leaving 8 bases between them. Points on this clone: Its matching antigen is unknown.

It was with 60 Vbeta and 13 Jbeta primers that the PCR ran. Profiling relied on immunoSEQ multiplex PCR, and the TCRdb table lists in-frame clones only, not all of them. Of over 200,000 clones in the sample, 85% were seen once. As for the donors, each was a healthy bone marrow donor. The V call is TRBV5-8, the J call TRBJ2-3, with D possibly TRBD1 on 6 matching bases. The TCR originated in a human donor in good health. The sequenced sample consisted of PBMCs. DNA of the CDR3: TGTGCCAGCAGCCGGGACAACACAGATACGCAGTATTTT. Its translation: CASSRDNTDTQYF.